This paragraph covers one T cell receptor (beta chain) sequence. The antigen is undetermined. Trimming at V came to 0 bases and at J to 8 bases, leaving 10 bases not matched to a gene. The CDR3 runs to 16 residues. The sample is drawn from a study of T cell repertoires in cytomegalovirus infection. Study-level background: A matching HLA type, together with CMV infection, was signaled by public TCR beta signatures. Study-wide points: Carriage of CMV together with the relevant HLA was identifiable through cumulative public TCR beta family frequency. What dominated the ex vivo response were HLA-C-restricted CMV-specific TCR beta clonotypes.

Via MiXCR, TCRdb re-called the reads, giving one row per CDR3 protein. The table lists under 500,000 distinct CDR3 sequences, roughly 43% of them singletons. The TCR sequence derives from a human donor in good health (CMV status not recorded). Some clones in this sample may be carry-over from other donors' samples. The sample in question was cultured PBMCs, obtained from culture after CMV antigen stimulation. The chain recombines TRBV12-3 or TRBV12-4 with TRBJ1-3, with TRBD1 matching 7 bases. CDR3 in amino acids: CASSLADAGGIDTIYF. The CDR3 nucleotides are TGTGCCAGCAGTTTAGCGGACGCAGGGGGTATAGACACCATATATTTT.